The rows below give T cell receptor beta chains drawn from one sample of a study of cytomegalovirus exposure and HLA in healthy donors. The table came from immunoSEQ multiplex PCR; TCRdb's copy has only in-frame clones and leaves some out. The sample yields around 250,000 clones, around 81% seen once. The sequencing sample was made of PBMCs. The receptors were sampled from a woman aged 60-75 years in good health and CMV-seropositive. Both conserved end residues are trimmed from each CDR3.

TRBJ2-5 | TRBV7-6 | ASSLRGLGETQY
TRBJ2-3 | TRBV30 | AWSGRARDTQY
TRBJ1-2 | TRBV12-2 | ASPLGRDYGYT
TRBJ1-6 | TRBV6-5 | ASSPSSGRNSPLH
TRBJ2-1 | TRBV4-1 | ASSRPTSGGRDEQF
TRBJ2-1 | TRBV4-2 | ASSQVVSGRMDEQF
TRBJ2-4 | TRBV7-9 | ASSLRQGENIQY
TRBJ2-7 | TRBV9 | ASSVPTAFYEQY
TRBJ2-1 | TRBV10-3 | AISDVGGAYNEQF
TRBJ1-3 | TRBV7-9 | ASSLGHQFSGNTIY
TRBJ1-5 | TRBV18 | ASSPMTGSNQPQH
TRBJ2-7 | TRBV9 | ASSVDGLGVYEQY
TRBJ2-3 | TRBV7-3 | ASSLWRADTQY
TRBJ1-5 | TRBV19 | ASSPKPRLEGNQPQH